This T cell receptor beta chain comes out of a study of Ad26.COV2.S vaccination and SARS-CoV-2 variants. Germline assignment: CDR1 SGHDT and CDR2 YYEEEE. This CDR3 is built from 15 residues. The germline V and J ends were trimmed by 4 bases and 0 bases, with 11 bases remaining between them. Treatment defined: roughly 19 received Ad26.COV2.S at low or high dose, single or two shots; roughly five received placebo; per-sample allocation not given. Samples came from day 63 after the first vaccine or placebo injection. Data came from immunoSEQ multiplex PCR; TCRdb stores just in-frame clones and leaves some out. The sample has 350,000 to 450,000 clones, about nine tenths seen once.

This TCR was sampled from a person between 18 and 65 years old who received the Ad26.COV2.S COVID-19 vaccine or a placebo. The rearrangement joins TRBV5-6 to TRBJ2-1, with unresolved D. The sample was peripheral blood, taken in a trial of Ad26.COV2.S vaccine versus placebo. The CDR3 DNA sequence: TGTGCCAGCAGCGGGTCTCCGTACTCCTACAATGAGCAGTTCTTC. Its translation: CASSGSPYSYNEQFF.